A single sample is the source of the 19 T cell receptor beta chains below, sequenced in a study of shared clonotypes between healthy human individuals. Assay used: immunoSEQ multiplex PCR; TCRdb lists only in-frame clones, some missing. Of 450,000 to 700,000 clones in the sample, roughly 95% were seen once. Positive CCR7 selection of CD45RO-negative cells yielded the naive CD8 cells, and terminally differentiated effector memory CD45RA+ cells were excluded. Sequenced input: naive CD8+ T cells sorted from blood. Receptors were obtained from a woman aged 30 to 39 in good health.

The chain is built from TRBV30 and TRBJ2-1, with 11 bases that match TRBD2. V dropped 2 bases and J dropped 6; count of bases not matched to a gene: 9. This CDR3 comprises 16 residues. Per the germline V gene, CDR1 is GTSNPN and CDR2 is SVGIG (reference sequence). The CDR3 here is CAWSYRGLAGGNEQFF. The CDR3 nucleotides are TGTGCCTGGAGTTACCGCGGACTAGCGGGTGGCAATGAGCAGTTCTTC.

This chain uses TRBV18 with TRBJ2-7; TRBD2 aligns across 7 bases. The CDR3 length is 13 residues. CDR1 KGHSH and CDR2 LQKENI come from the germline V gene. V was pared by 8 bases and J by 4 bases, with 8 bases of the junction left unmatched. The CDR3 reads CASGYGRGYEQYF. The CDR3 coding sequence is TGTGCCAGCGGATATGGGAGGGGATACGAGCAGTACTTC.

The gene calls are TRBV7-9 and TRBJ1-2, with TRBD1 identical over 7 bases. The V and J ends lost 5 bases and 4 bases, in that order; junction bases with no gene match: 10. Looked up from germline, CDR1 is SEHNR and CDR2 is FQNEAQ (reference sequence). The CDR3 consists of 15 residues. CDR3: CASSLDREGVYGYTF. The CDR3 DNA reads TGTGCCAGCAGCCTTGACAGGGAAGGGGTCTATGGCTACACCTTC.

This clone came up once. The chain combines TRBV19 with TRBJ2-7; D possibly matches TRBD1 or TRBD2 (5 bases each). Germline V CDR1 and CDR2: LNHDA, SQIVND (reference sequence). The CDR3 loop spans 15 amino acids. V lost 5 bases, J lost 3 bases, and 17 bases lay in between. The DNA of the CDR3 is TGTGCCAGTAGTCCGGGACGGAATACGATCTACGAGCAGTACTTC. It specifies CASSPGRNTIYEQYF.

CDR3 DNA: TGTGCCAGCAGCGTACCGGGACTAGCGGGTATCGAGCAGTACTTC. Translating it yields CASSVPGLAGIEQYF. The chain recombines TRBV5-4 with TRBJ2-7; 12 positions match TRBD2. V shed 4 bases, J shed 6 bases, and the junction held 8 bases outside the gene matches. Germline CDR1 is SGHNT and CDR2 is YYREEE (reference sequence). This CDR3 has 15 residues.

The chain is built from TRBV28 and TRBJ2-3; unclear D gene. The CDR3 contains 13 residues. Trimming stripped 5 bases from V and 14 bases from J, with 20 bases between. Germline V gives CDR1 MDHEN, CDR2 SYDVKM. CDR3: CASSPQAWEVRYF. The CDR3 DNA reads TGTGCCAGCAGTCCCCAGGCATGGGAAGTAAGGTATTTT.

The V gene is TRBV30, the J gene TRBJ2-5; 7 bases are a match to TRBD1. V dropped 8 bases and J dropped 0; count of bases not matched to a gene: 3. CDR1 and CDR2 (germline): GTSNPN, SVGIG (reference sequence). The CDR3 is 12 amino acids. This chain's CDR3 is CAPGQDQETQYF. Written as DNA, the CDR3 is TGTGCCCCCGGACAGGACCAAGAGACCCAGTACTTC.

The V gene is TRBV27, the J gene TRBJ2-7; D perhaps matches TRBD2 (6 bases). V gave up 7 bases and J gave up 6 bases, with 16 bases separating them. This CDR3 contains 13 residues. Germline V gene data show CDR1 as MNHEY and CDR2 as SMNVEV (reference sequence). CDR3 in amino acids: CASTPGRGREQYF. For the CDR3, the DNA is TGTGCCAGCACCCCCGGGCGGGGCCGCGAGCAGTACTTC.

V and J are TRBV27 and TRBJ2-3; a weak D match, TRBD2 (6 bases). The CDR3 contains 12 residues. V lost 8 bases to trimming and J lost 2 bases, with 8 bases between them. In germline, CDR1 is MNHEY, CDR2 SMNVEV (reference sequence). CDR3 residues: CASRDFTDTQYF. In DNA, the CDR3 is TGTGCCAGCCGGGACTTCACAGATACGCAGTATTTT.

The rearrangement uses TRBV7-9 and TRBJ1-4; no definite D call. The CDR3 loop spans 15 amino acids. The V gene's germline CDR1 is SEHNR and CDR2 FQNEAQ (reference sequence). Trimming took off 3 bases at V and 5 bases at J, with 13 bases between the two ends. The CDR3 DNA sequence: TGTGCCAGCAGCTTTGGGGAGGGCAACAATGAAAAACTGTTTTTT. This codes for CASSFGEGNNEKLFF.

CDR3 DNA sequence: TGTGCCAGCAGTGAATTATACCTTCTTGATATAGGCACCGGGGAGCTGTTTTTT. This encodes CASSELYLLDIGTGELFF. The rearrangement joins TRBV6-1 to TRBJ2-2; the D is unclear. Trimming pared 2 bases from V and 4 bases from J, leaving 20 bases between. Germline V gene lookup returns CDR1 MNHNS and CDR2 SASEGT. This CDR3 region has 18 residues.

As concerns this clone: A junction boundary mismatches the germline segment, possibly from a read error. The rearrangement uses TRBV11-1 and TRBJ2-1; tentative D call: TRBD2 (6 bases). CDR1 and CDR2 from the germline V gene are SGHAT and FQDESV (reference sequence). This CDR3 is 12 amino acids long. The CDR3 coding sequence is TGTGCCAGCAGCGTAGCGGCATGGGAGCAGTTCTTC. Protein: CASSVAAWEQFF.

The rearrangement links TRBV30 to TRBJ2-1, with D hard to call. Trimming cost V 3 bases and J 0 bases, with 3 bases left between them. The V gene's germline CDR1 is GTSNPN and CDR2 SVGIG (reference sequence). This CDR3 region has 12 residues. The CDR3 sequence is CAWSSSYNEQFF. For the CDR3, the DNA is TGTGCCTGGAGCAGCTCCTACAATGAGCAGTTCTTC.

Details on this clone: The same CDR3 is also encoded by other DNA sequences in this sample. This chain uses TRBV28 with TRBJ2-7; TRBD1 or TRBD2 may be the D gene (5 bases each). The CDR3 sequence is 14 residues long. The V end lost 2 bases, the J end lost 3 bases, and 11 bases lay between the germline ends. CDR1 MDHEN and CDR2 SYDVKM come from the germline V gene. Here the CDR3 reads CASSLAGTGYEQYF. The CDR3 DNA reads TGTGCCAGCAGTTTAGCCGGGACCGGCTACGAGCAGTACTTC.

This chain connects TRBV9 to TRBJ2-5, with 8 positions matching TRBD2. Germline V gene lookup returns CDR1 SGDLS and CDR2 YYNGEE. V lost 0 bases and J lost 2; bases outside the gene matches: 3. The CDR3 spans 15 residues. In DNA, the CDR3 is TGTGCCAGCAGCGTAGACGGGAGGGGGCAAGAGACCCAGTACTTC. Translating it yields CASSVDGRGQETQYF. Looking up the rest from reference TRBV9 and TRBJ2-5 gives the full variable domain: DSGVTQTPKHLITATGQRVTLRCSPRSGDLSVYWYQQSLDQGLQFLIQYYNGEERAKGNILERFSAQQFPDLHSELNLSSLELGDSALYFCASSVDGRGQETQYFGPGTRLLVL.

This chain uses TRBV19 with TRBJ2-1; the D gene could be TRBD1 or TRBD2 (5 bases each). CDR3 size: 13 residues. CDR1 is LNHDA and CDR2 is SQIVND in the germline V gene (reference sequence). V was trimmed by 3 bases and J by 4 bases, leaving 7 bases between them. The CDR3 DNA sequence: TGTGCCAGTAGTATGGGACCGTACAATGAGCAGTTCTTC. Its translation: CASSMGPYNEQFF.

V usage is TRBV7-8 and J usage is TRBJ2-7, with 9 bases identical to TRBD2. V was clipped by 3 bases and J by 2 bases; unmatched bases: 8. Germline CDR1 and CDR2: SGHVS and FQNEAQ. CDR3 length: 16 residues. DNA of the CDR3: TGTGCCAGCAGCTTTCCGCCGACTAGCGGAACCTACGAGCAGTACTTC. The encoded protein is CASSFPPTSGTYEQYF. Combining the CDR3 with reference TRBV7-8 and TRBJ2-7 gives the whole variable domain GAGVSQSPRYKVAKRGQDVALRCDPISGHVSLFWYQQALGQGPEFLTYFQNEAQLDKSGLPSDRFFAERPEGSVSTLKIQRTQQEDSAVYLCASSFPPTSGTYEQYFGPGTRLTVT.

The J gene is TRBJ2-5, the V gene TRBV18; the D gene is possibly TRBD2 (5 bases). CDR1 KGHSH and CDR2 LQKENI come from the germline V gene. V was cut by 3 bases and J by 3 bases, with 11 bases left in between. The CDR3 covers 14 residues. The CDR3 spells CASSPLLAEETQYF. The CDR3 nucleotides read TGTGCCAGCTCACCGTTGCTAGCTGAAGAGACCCAGTACTTC.

The chain uses TRBV6-5 and TRBJ2-2; possible D gene TRBD1, 6 bases. The V end was cut by 2 bases, the J end by 4 bases, with 11 bases between. The germline V gene has CDR1 MNHEY and CDR2 SVGAGI. The CDR3 is 15 residues long. The chain's CDR3 is CASSYEAGVTGELFF. Here the CDR3 DNA reads TGTGCCAGCAGTTACGAGGCAGGGGTCACCGGGGAGCTGTTTTTT.